The clone carrying this T cell receptor beta chain was detected ten times or more. This sample was taken from a study of regulatory T cells in long-lasting Graves disease. At the level of the study: Graves' patients diagnosed newly had used antithyroid drugs under 3 months.

Time point meaning: newly diagnosed GD, antithyroid drugs for less than 3 months. Following extraction of RNA from PBMCs, that RNA was used to make the TCR library. The TCR beta library used iRepertoire HTBI primers with Arm-PCR amplification of CDR3. Study processing details: Spanning all samples, the identified segments comprised approximately 60 TRBV and fewer than 15 TRBJ. Using its own MiXCR run on the multiplex PCR reads, TCRdb lists one record per CDR3 protein. The V and J calls follow TCRdb's processing rather than the paper's. The sample shows roughly 500,000 distinct CDR3 sequences, less than 15% of them seen only once. From germline, CDR1 is SGHTA and CDR2 FQGNSA. The CDR3 sequence is 16 residues long. With 1 base removed from V and 7 bases from J, the gap between germline ends came to 17 bases. These data were also reused for a study on T cells in Graves' hyperthyroidism and ophthalmopathy. That work adds: Exclusion of patients followed from uncontrolled infection, other autoimmune disease, pregnancy or lactation. Ophthalmopathy was predicted by the model a median of about 6.5 months ahead of onset.

The V and J genes are TRBV7-2 and TRBJ1-5; D ambiguous. The receptor's source is a woman in her forties or fifties with Graves disease. Source: peripheral blood mononuclear cells (PBMCs), taken at new diagnosis, from a patient treated with antithyroid drugs. The CDR3: CASSLGGTGSRQPQHF. The CDR3 DNA reads as TGTGCCAGCAGCTTAGGTGGCACGGGCAGCCGCCAGCCCCAGCATTTT.